This record looks at one TCR beta chain sequence and its context. The method, 5' RACE with UMI labels, was used to prepare the TRB cDNA libraries. From its re-call of the 5' RACE reads, TCRdb lists each CDR3 protein once, without DNA. The sample table includes tens of thousands of distinct CDR3 sequences. These data come from a study of CXCR3-negative and CXCR3-positive naive CD8 T cells. Germline assignment: CDR1 MNHNY and CDR2 SVGAGI (reference sequence). The CDR3 has 15 amino acids. The V gene is TRBV6-6, the J gene TRBJ2-1; TCRdb proposes TRBD1, but this gene call is untestable without DNA. The source material was naive CXCR3- CD8+ T cells from blood. Subset meaning: CD45RO-CCR7+CD27+CD95- naive CD8+ T cells lacking CXCR3 (TNR3-). The receptor was isolated from a human donor in good health. Some clones in this sample may be carry-over from other donors' samples. The CDR3 sequence is CAIRGVRSSYNEQFF.